The source of this T cell receptor (beta chain) is a study of regulatory T cells in long-lasting Graves disease. According to the study, TCR beta libraries were built with iRepertoire HTBI primers and CDR3-region Arm-PCR. TCRdb independently ran MiXCR on the multiplex PCR reads; one entry per CDR3 protein. The data contain 500,000 or so distinct CDR3 sequences, 12% to 15% of them singletons. As for time point: newly diagnosed GD, antithyroid drugs for less than 3 months. The TCR library was made from RNA extracted from PBMCs. These data were also reused for a study on T cells in Graves' hyperthyroidism and ophthalmopathy.

The sample in question was peripheral blood mononuclear cells (PBMCs), obtained at new diagnosis, from a patient treated with antithyroid drugs. This TCR was sampled from a woman aged 50 to 65 with Graves disease.

The CDR3 sequence: CSATNPGRKPPAGANVLTF. The CDR3 DNA reads TGCAGTGCAACTAACCCAGGACGGAAACCACCAGCTGGGGCCAACGTCCTGACTTTC. The chain joins TRBV20-1 to TRBJ2-6; D remains ambiguous. Trimming removed 6 bases from V and 2 bases from J, with 26 bases in between. Germline V gene sequence: CDR1 DFQATT, CDR2 SNEGSKA (reference sequence). The CDR3 covers 19 residues.